What follows is one T cell receptor (beta chain) and its context. Antigen: not known. The data originate from a study of Ad26.COV2.S vaccination and SARS-CoV-2 variants. Whole-study findings and limits: Estimates derived from TCR breadth and depth analyses may have underestimated total T cell responses. Relative to placebo recipients, vaccine recipients exhibited elevated spike-specific TCR breadth. Placebo and vaccine recipients had non-spike TCR breadth that was similar.

Method: immunoSEQ multiplex PCR; TCRdb's copy keeps in-frame clones and lacks some. The table has some 350,000 clones, 90% to 95% seen once. The CDR3 consists of 17 residues. The V gene's germline CDR1 is LGHNA and CDR2 YSLEER. The ends lost 6 bases at V and 5 bases at J; junction bases unmatched: 12. The TCR comes from a human donor who had recovered from COVID-19. The gene calls are TRBV4-3 and TRBJ2-1; 11 bases map to TRBD2. The input for sequencing was peripheral blood, taken after recovery from COVID-19. CDR3 sequence (DNA): TGCGCCAGCAGGCCAAGGGTAGCGGGGGGGCTCCACAATGAGCAGTTCTTC. It is translated as CASRPRVAGGLHNEQFF.